This passage covers 27 T cell receptor beta chains from one sample sequenced in a study of beta chain features in type 1 diabetes. General study results and limits: Within each of all four CD4+ subsets, Type 1 diabetes patients had TCRB CDR3s that were moderately but significantly shorter.

All of the isolated RNA was reverse transcribed, so expressed TCRB transcripts were sequenced. Only in-frame clones appear in the TCRdb table, and some are missing; sequencing was by immunoSEQ multiplex PCR. The table records 300,000 to 350,000 clones, about 13% of them present only once. These receptors are not linked to any known antigen. Sequencing was performed on naive CD4+ T cells from blood. Every receptor here comes from a woman between 18 and 29 years old with type 1 diabetes.

This clone turned up a few times. The CDR3 loop reads CASSLFGPGAGSDTQYF. Written as DNA, the CDR3 is TGTGCCAGCAGCTTATTCGGTCCGGGAGCAGGATCAGATACGCAGTATTTT. The rearrangement joins TRBV11-2 to TRBJ2-3, with TRBD2 as a possible D gene (6 bases). Trimming removed 2 bases at V and 4 bases at J, with 19 bases between. CDR1 and CDR2 (germline): SGHAT, FQNNGV. The CDR3 extends over 17 amino acids. The full variable domain, with the rest looked up from reference TRBV11-2 and TRBJ2-3, is EAGVAQSPRYKIIEKRQSVAFWCNPISGHATLYWYQQILGQGPKLLIQFQNNGVVDDSQLPKDRFSAERLKGVDSTLKIQPAKLEDSAVYLCASSLFGPGAGSDTQYFGPGTRLTVL.

The genes are TRBV18 and TRBJ2-7, with a weak D call TRBD1 (6 bases). This CDR3 region has 16 residues. In germline, CDR1 is KGHSH, CDR2 LQKENI. Trimming stripped 1 base from V and 0 bases from J, with 13 bases between. CDR3 nucleotide sequence: TGTGCCAGCTCACCACGGGACATTAGCAGCTCCTACGAGCAGTACGTC. This gives the protein CASSPRDISSSYEQYV.

CDR3 protein: CASSIFQDSTEAFF. The CDR3, as DNA: TGTGCCAGTAGTATATTCCAAGATAGCACTGAAGCTTTCTTT. The J gene is TRBJ1-1, the V gene TRBV19, with D hard to call. CDR1 and CDR2 (germline): LNHDA, SQIVND (reference sequence). This CDR3 is 14 amino acids long. With 2 bases removed from V and 4 bases from J, the gap between germline ends came to 11 bases.

This rearrangement joins TRBV29-1 to TRBJ1-2; TRBD1 might be the D (6 bases). Germline values: CDR1 SQVTM, CDR2 ANQGSEA. The germline V and J ends were trimmed by 0 bases and 3 bases, with 11 bases remaining between them. This CDR3 region has 14 residues. The CDR3 DNA sequence: TGCAGCGTTGAAGACAGGGGACCGGACTATGGCTACACCTTC. It codes for CSVEDRGPDYGYTF.

A few counts support this clone. This chain connects TRBV27 to TRBJ2-7; 9 bases match TRBD1. V shed 2 bases and J 2 bases; nucleotides not matched to a gene: 7. Germline V CDR1 and CDR2: MNHEY, SMNVEV (reference sequence). The CDR3 extends over 16 amino acids. CDR3 coding DNA: TGTGCCAGCAGTTTAAACTGGGACAGGGAAACCTACGAGCAGTACTTC. It is translated as CASSLNWDRETYEQYF.

V and J are TRBV6-5 and TRBJ2-7; 10 nucleotides line up with TRBD2. This CDR3 is 13 amino acids long. Germline V lookup: CDR1 MNHEY, CDR2 SVGAGI. V lost 10 bases, J lost 2 bases, and 5 bases stayed unmatched. In nucleotides, the CDR3 is TGTGCCACCGGACTAGCGGCAGCCTACGAGCAGTACGTC. This sequence encodes CATGLAAAYEQYV.

The chain carries TRBV5-4 and TRBJ2-3; 10 positions agree with TRBD2. The CDR3 runs to 16 residues. J was trimmed by 3 bases and V by 4 bases; bases with no gene match: 8. CDR1 is SGHNT and CDR2 is YYREEE in the germline V gene (reference sequence). The CDR3 loop is CASSRAGGQGTDTQYF. The CDR3 DNA reads as TGTGCCAGCAGCCGAGCGGGAGGGCAAGGAACAGATACGCAGTATTTT.

This chain connects TRBV5-1 to TRBJ2-7; D is uncertain. CDR3 length: 15 amino acids. Trimming pared 3 bases from V and 3 bases from J, leaving 16 bases between. The V gene's germline CDR1 is SGHRS and CDR2 YFSETQ. The CDR3 sequence is CASSSAGDGSYEQYF. In DNA, the CDR3 is TGCGCCAGCAGCTCAGCCGGAGACGGAAGCTACGAGCAGTACTTC.

This clone has a handful of counts. The chain combines TRBV29-1 with TRBJ2-3; D perhaps matches TRBD2 (6 bases). The V gene lost 8 bases and the J gene lost 5 bases, with 11 bases spanning the gap. Looked up from germline, CDR1 is SQVTM and CDR2 is ANQGSEA. This CDR3 is built from 11 residues. The CDR3 protein is CSLLGGDTQYF. The CDR3 bases are TGCAGCCTTTTGGGGGGAGATACGCAGTATTTT.

This sequence joins TRBV30 and TRBJ2-3; D call uncertain. The V end lost 3 bases, the J end lost 4 bases, and 14 bases lay between the germline ends. From germline, CDR1 is GTSNPN and CDR2 SVGIG (reference sequence). CDR3 length: 14 residues. CDR3 DNA sequence: TGTGCCTGGAGCGGTAATAAGAAAGCAGATACGCAGTATTTT. This sequence encodes CAWSGNKKADTQYF.

This clone appeared a few times. CDR3 bases: TGTGCCAGCAGTCGACAGTTGAACACCGGGGAGCTGTTTTTT. Protein: CASSRQLNTGELFF. This chain joins TRBV7-9 and TRBJ2-2; TRBD1 is a possible D gene (5 bases). CDR1 is SEHNR, CDR2 FQNEAQ, per germline (reference sequence). The CDR3 runs to 14 residues. Trimming removed 6 bases from V and 1 base from J, with 9 bases in between. The full variable domain, in which reference TRBV7-9 and TRBJ2-2 provide the parts outside the CDR3, is DTGVSQNPRHKITKRGQNVTFRCDPISEHNRLYWYRQTLGQGPEFLTYFQNEAQLEKSRLLSDRFSAERPKGSFSTLEIQRTEQGDSAMYLCASSRQLNTGELFFGEGSRLTVL.

This clone has just a few counts. V and J are TRBV4-1 and TRBJ1-1; the D gene is possibly TRBD1 (5 bases). With 2 bases removed from V and 11 bases from J, the gap between germline ends came to 18 bases. The CDR3 runs to 14 residues. The V gene's germline CDR1 is MGHRA and CDR2 YSYEKL. This CDR3 is CASSQLTARRKAFF. The CDR3 nucleotides are TGCGCCAGCAGCCAACTGACAGCCAGAAGGAAGGCTTTCTTT.

This clone was detected a few times. The CDR3 DNA sequence: TGTGCCAGCAGCGTAGGTCGGGGAGCCTACAATGAGCAGTTCTTC. Protein sequence: CASSVGRGAYNEQFF. This chain joins TRBV9 and TRBJ2-1, with a weak D call TRBD2 (5 bases). This CDR3 contains 15 residues. Looked up from germline, CDR1 is SGDLS and CDR2 is YYNGEE. V dropped 0 bases and J dropped 2 bases, with 9 bases sitting between them.

This clone was seen a few times. The chain couples TRBV7-2 to TRBJ1-4; tentative D call: TRBD1 (5 bases). V was trimmed by 1 base and J by 12 bases, leaving 9 bases between them. Per the germline V gene, CDR1 is SGHTA and CDR2 is FQGNSA. CDR3 size: 12 residues. DNA for the CDR3: TGTGCCAGCAGCTTAGAAGCGGGGGAACTGTTTTTT. As protein: CASSLEAGELFF.

The chain uses TRBV28 and TRBJ2-7; 7 bases align to TRBD1. Germline assignment: CDR1 MDHEN and CDR2 SYDVKM. The length of the CDR3 is 15 residues. The junction had 11 bases not matched to a gene; V was cut back by 5 bases and J by 4 bases. The CDR3 reads CASSPAGQGDYEQYF. CDR3 bases: TGTGCCAGCAGTCCCGCCGGGCAGGGGGATTACGAGCAGTACTTC.

This clone appeared a few times. The genes are TRBV30 and TRBJ2-5; D unclear. The germline V and J ends were trimmed by 2 bases and 0 bases, with 7 bases remaining between them. Germline V CDR1 and CDR2: GTSNPN, SVGIG (reference sequence). This CDR3 contains 13 residues. CDR3 coding DNA: TGTGCCTGGAGTAAACTACACCAAGAGACCCAGTACTTC. Translating gives CAWSKLHQETQYF. Using reference TRBV30 and TRBJ2-5 for the parts outside the CDR3, the full variable domain is SQTIHQWPATLVQPVGSPLSLECTVEGTSNPNLYWYRQAAGRGLQLLFYSVGIGQISSEVPQNLSASRPQDRQFILSSKKLLLSDSGFYLCAWSKLHQETQYFGPGTRLLVL.

A few counts support this clone. The rearrangement links TRBV5-4 to TRBJ1-1; no clear D gene. Per the germline V gene, CDR1 is SGHNT and CDR2 is YYREEE (reference sequence). Trimming stripped 0 bases from V and 11 bases from J, with 14 bases between. CDR3 length: 13 residues. The CDR3 nucleotides are TGTGCCAGCAGCTTGGGTTCAACCAACGGGGCTTTCTTT. It is translated as CASSLGSTNGAFF. Full variable domain (rest looked up from reference TRBV5-4 and TRBJ1-1): ETGVTQSPTHLIKTRGQQVTLRCSSQSGHNTVSWYQQALGQGPQFIFQYYREEENGRGNFPPRFSGLQFPNYSSELNVNALELDDSALYLCASSLGSTNGAFFGQGTRLTVV.

The chain recombines TRBV4-1 with TRBJ1-1; a possible D gene is TRBD1 (5 bases). CDR3 length: 15 amino acids. Germline assignment: CDR1 MGHRA and CDR2 YSYEKL. Trimming stripped 6 bases from V and 8 bases from J, with 22 bases between. CDR3: CASSHARSTVSEAFF. The CDR3 DNA is TGCGCCAGCAGTCACGCGCGGTCGACAGTCTCCGAAGCTTTCTTT.

This clone appeared a few times. J is TRBJ2-1 and V is TRBV4-3; 9 bases are a match to TRBD2. Trimming at V came to 0 bases and at J to 3 bases, leaving 9 bases not matched to a gene. CDR3 length: 18 amino acids. Germline CDR1 LGHNA, CDR2 YSLEER. The chain's CDR3 is CASSQDWGGRAFYNEQFF. CDR3 DNA: TGCGCCAGCAGCCAAGATTGGGGCGGGAGGGCCTTCTACAATGAGCAGTTCTTC.

The V gene is TRBV7-2, the J gene TRBJ2-2; 8 nucleotides agree with TRBD2. The V segment lost 5 bases and the J segment 6 bases; nucleotides outside the gene matches: 2. In germline, CDR1 is SGHTA, CDR2 FQGNSA. The CDR3 loop spans 13 amino acids. CDR3 region: CASSMTSAGELFF. The CDR3 coding sequence is TGTGCCAGCAGCATGACTAGCGCCGGGGAGCTGTTTTTT.

The chain is built from TRBV27 and TRBJ2-1, with D perhaps matching TRBD2 (6 bases). Germline CDR1 is MNHEY and CDR2 is SMNVEV (reference sequence). V dropped 5 bases and J dropped 2 bases, with 10 bases sitting between them. The CDR3 runs 14 residues. The CDR3 here is CASSPGRPYNEQFF. The CDR3 coding sequence is TGTGCCAGCAGTCCCGGGAGACCCTACAATGAGCAGTTCTTC.

The chain combines TRBV7-9 with TRBJ1-3; D might be TRBD1 (5 bases). CDR3 length: 14 residues. Trimming cost V 5 bases and J 0 bases, with 8 bases left between them. CDR1 and CDR2 (germline): SEHNR, FQNEAQ (reference sequence). Written as DNA, the CDR3 is TGTGCCAGCAGCCCCGGGGGCTCTGGAAACACCATATATTTT. It translates to CASSPGGSGNTIYF.

This clone was counted between two and nine times. This chain joins TRBV27 and TRBJ2-3; no clear D. Looked up from germline, CDR1 is MNHEY and CDR2 is SMNVEV (reference sequence). V was pared by 5 bases and J by 8 bases, with 17 bases between. The CDR3 is 14 amino acids. The CDR3 DNA reads TGTGCCAGCAGTCCCTCATGGCAACCGGGTACGCAGTATTTT. It specifies CASSPSWQPGTQYF.

This chain uses TRBV29-1 with TRBJ2-5; TRBD2 might be the D (6 bases). Germline CDR1 is SQVTM and CDR2 is ANQGSEA. Trimming left V 2 bases short and J 2 bases short, with 9 bases between. The CDR3 runs to 13 residues. CDR3 sequence (DNA): TGCAGCGTTGAACGGGACTTACAAGAGACCCAGTACTTC. It yields the protein CSVERDLQETQYF.

This sequence joins TRBV4-1 and TRBJ2-3, with TRBD2 as a possible D gene (5 bases). The V end was cut by 4 bases, the J end by 4 bases, with 18 bases between. Germline CDR1 and CDR2: MGHRA and YSYEKL. The CDR3 runs 16 residues. The CDR3 nucleotides read TGCGCCAGCAGCCCTCGGGGTGAGGGTTGGGCAGATACGCAGTATTTT. As protein: CASSPRGEGWADTQYF.

This clone was detected only a few times. The chain is built from TRBV28 and TRBJ2-7; the match to TRBD1 covers 11 bases. Germline V gene data show CDR1 as MDHEN and CDR2 as SYDVKM. This CDR3 is built from 15 residues. V dropped 6 bases and J dropped 6; count of bases not matched to a gene: 10. As DNA, the CDR3 is TGTGCCAGCAGGCGGGCCGGGACAGGGGGACGCGAGCAGTACTTC. As protein: CASRRAGTGGREQYF.

This clone has just a few counts. This rearrangement joins TRBV7-9 to TRBJ2-1; D perhaps matches TRBD2 (6 bases). Germline V gene lookup returns CDR1 SEHNR and CDR2 FQNEAQ (reference sequence). V lost 5 bases, J lost 6 bases, and 11 bases lay in between. CDR3 length: 13 residues. CDR3 coding DNA: TGTGCCAGCAGCAGCAGGAGGGGCAATGAGCAGTTCTTC. This codes for CASSSRRGNEQFF.